These 6 T cell receptor beta chains share one sample of origin, sequenced in a study of blood T cell repertoires in COVID-19. Measured with immunoSEQ multiplex PCR; TCRdb has only the in-frame clones, and not every one. The sample comprises about 92,000 clones, about 78% of which are singletons, and approximately 8.7% rests with the top ten. Specimen: peripheral blood. These receptors were collected from a man aged 45-65 years who had recovered from COVID-19.

The chain uses TRBV24-1 and TRBJ2-1, with 12 bases fitting TRBD1. The length of the CDR3 is 16 residues. The V gene end was trimmed by 5 bases and the J gene end by 4 bases; junction bases not matched to a gene: 5. CDR1 is KGHDR and CDR2 is SFDVKD in the germline V gene. This CDR3 reads CATSVEGQGAYNEQFF. In DNA form, the CDR3 reads TGTGCCACCAGTGTGGAGGGACAGGGGGCTTACAATGAGCAGTTCTTC.

V and J are TRBV4-3 and TRBJ1-2; a possible D gene is TRBD1 (6 bases). The CDR3 has 16 amino acids. Trimming shortened V by 0 bases and J by 4 bases, and 15 bases separated the two germline ends. The germline CDR1 and CDR2 sequences are LGHNA and YSLEER. CDR3 loop: CASSQDDRFFVYGYTF. The CDR3 region has the DNA TGCGCCAGCAGCCAAGATGACAGGTTTTTTGTCTATGGCTACACCTTC.

V gene TRBV5-1 combines with J gene TRBJ1-2; D remains ambiguous. Deletions cut 0 bases from V and 2 bases from J, with 8 bases between. Germline V gene data show CDR1 as SGHRS and CDR2 as YFSETQ. The CDR3 consists of 14 residues. CDR3 coding DNA: TGCGCCAGCAGCTTGGCCCAGGAAAACTATGGCTACACCTTC. It codes for CASSLAQENYGYTF. Full variable domain (outside the CDR3, taken from reference TRBV5-1 and TRBJ1-2): KAGVTQTPRYLIKTRGQQVTLSCSPISGHRSVSWYQQTPGQGLQFLFEYFSETQRNKGNFPGRFSGRQFSNSRSEMNVSTLELGDSALYLCASSLAQENYGYTFGSGTRLTVV.

The rearrangement uses TRBV5-4 and TRBJ2-7; 11 nucleotides align to TRBD2. The length of the CDR3 is 15 residues. Germline V gives CDR1 SGHNT, CDR2 YYREEE (reference sequence). V lost 0 bases and J lost 4; bases outside the gene matches: 3. DNA of the CDR3: TGTGCCAGCAGCTTGGGTCTAGCGGGAGGATACGAGCAGTACTTC. Translation: CASSLGLAGGYEQYF. The variable domain in full, completed from reference TRBV5-4 and TRBJ2-7, reads ETGVTQSPTHLIKTRGQQVTLRCSSQSGHNTVSWYQQALGQGPQFIFQYYREEENGRGNFPPRFSGLQFPNYSSELNVNALELDDSALYLCASSLGLAGGYEQYFGPGTRLTVT.

This clone appeared once. The chain uses TRBV7-2 and TRBJ1-2; D is possibly TRBD1 (5 bases). V lost 6 bases to trimming and J lost 5 bases, with 16 bases between them. Per the germline V gene, CDR1 is SGHTA and CDR2 is FQGNSA. CDR3 length: 14 amino acids. CDR3: CASRLGGALYGYTF. The CDR3 DNA reads as TGTGCCAGCAGGCTCGGCGGGGCGTTATATGGCTACACCTTC.

V and J are TRBV2 and TRBJ2-2; no firm D call. Trimming pared 6 bases from V and 7 bases from J, leaving 6 bases between. CDR1 and CDR2 (germline): SNHLY, FYNNEI. The CDR3 is made up of 11 amino acids. The CDR3 DNA sequence: TGTGCCAGCAGAGAGAACGGGGAGCTGTTTTTT. This translates into CASRENGELFF.